The next 7 T cell receptor beta chains were all read from a single sample in a study of T cell repertoires in cytomegalovirus infection. MiXCR, run by TCRdb on the reads, gives a single entry per CDR3 protein. The sample shows approximately 1,000,000 distinct CDR3 sequences, 30% to 40% of them seen only once. Their antigens remain unidentified. The sequencing used cultured CD8+ T cells from PBMCs, collected from culture after CMV antigen stimulation. These receptors came from a human donor in good health (CMV status not recorded). Some clones in this sample may be carry-over from other donors' samples.

In its sample, this clonotype was seen many times. V gene TRBV7-2 combines with J gene TRBJ2-5, with D possibly called TRBD1 or TRBD2 (6 bases each). The CDR3 contains 17 residues. CDR1 and CDR2 (germline): SGHTA, FQGNSA. The ends were cut back, 1 base at V and 2 bases at J, with 17 bases in the middle. CDR3 protein: CASSLGWAGGGQETQYF. CDR3 DNA: TGTGCCAGCAGCTTAGGATGGGCAGGAGGGGGTCAAGAGACCCAGTACTTC.

This clonotype was seen only a few times. DNA of the CDR3: TGTGCCAGCAGCGCACCGGGACAGCGACTTGAAAAACTGTTTTTT. Its translation is CASSAPGQRLEKLFF. The chain has TRBV7-9 and TRBJ1-4; 7 bases agree with TRBD1. V gave up 5 bases and J gave up 7 bases; unmatched junction bases: 10. This CDR3 contains 15 residues. Per germline, CDR1 SEHNR and CDR2 FQNEAQ (reference sequence). The variable domain in full, with the rest retrieved from reference TRBV7-9 and TRBJ1-4, is DTGVSQNPRHKITKRGQNVTFRCDPISEHNRLYWYRQTLGQGPEFLTYFQNEAQLEKSRLLSDRFSAERPKGSFSTLEIQRTEQGDSAMYLCASSAPGQRLEKLFFGSGTQLSVL.

The chain is built from TRBV25-1 and TRBJ1-4; a weak D match, TRBD1 (5 bases). This CDR3 comprises 17 residues. Germline lookup yields CDR1 MGHDK and CDR2 SYGVNS. The V gene lost 3 bases and the J gene lost 7 bases, with 21 bases spanning the gap. The CDR3 DNA is TGTGCCAGCAGTGACCCGGGACTGGGGCTGAGAGGTGAAAAACTGTTTTTT. Translated: CASSDPGLGLRGEKLFF.

J is TRBJ2-3 and V is TRBV5-1; the D gene is possibly TRBD2 (6 bases). The CDR3 is 14 amino acids. Between the trimmed V and J ends, which lost 4 bases and 4 bases, there was a span of 13 bases. Germline V CDR1 and CDR2: SGHRS, YFSETQ. CDR3 loop: CASSPVGGADTQYF. In DNA form, the CDR3 reads TGCGCCAGCAGCCCCGTCGGGGGAGCAGATACGCAGTATTTT.

The gene calls are TRBV7-3 and TRBJ2-3, with 10 nucleotides matching TRBD1. CDR3 size: 15 residues. V trimming: 8 bases; J trimming: 5 bases; junction bases outside the gene matches: 10. Germline V CDR1 and CDR2: SGHTA, FQGTGA. For the CDR3, the DNA is TGTGCCAGCCGTCTTTCCGGGACAGGGGAAGATACGCAGTATTTT. This encodes CASRLSGTGEDTQYF.

The chain combines TRBV4-1 with TRBJ1-1; D is perhaps TRBD1 (5 bases). Germline CDR1 reads MGHRA; CDR2 reads YSYEKL. The CDR3 runs to 13 residues. V was clipped by 4 bases and J by 7 bases, with 13 bases between them. The CDR3: CASSPLGHGEAFF. CDR3 in DNA: TGCGCCAGCAGCCCCCTTGGACACGGTGAAGCTTTCTTT.

This clonotype is a singleton in its sample. The V and J genes are TRBV15 and TRBJ2-2; possible D gene TRBD2, 5 bases. Germline lookup yields CDR1 LNHNV and CDR2 YYDKDF (reference sequence). This CDR3 is 15 amino acids long. The germline V and J ends were trimmed by 1 base and 9 bases, with 15 bases remaining between them. CDR3: CATSRGARGPRELFF. CDR3 sequence (DNA): TGTGCCACCAGCAGAGGGGCTAGAGGGCCCCGGGAGCTGTTTTTT.